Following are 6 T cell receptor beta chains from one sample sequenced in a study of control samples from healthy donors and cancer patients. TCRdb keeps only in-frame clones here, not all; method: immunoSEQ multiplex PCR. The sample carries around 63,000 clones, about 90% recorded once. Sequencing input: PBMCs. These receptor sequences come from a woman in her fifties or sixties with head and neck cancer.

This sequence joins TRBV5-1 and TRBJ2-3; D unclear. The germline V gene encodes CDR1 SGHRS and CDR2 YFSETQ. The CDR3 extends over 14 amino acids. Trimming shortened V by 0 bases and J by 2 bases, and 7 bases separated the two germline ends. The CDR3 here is CASSLVGATDTQYF. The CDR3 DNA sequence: TGCGCCAGCAGCTTGGTGGGCGCCACAGATACGCAGTATTTT.

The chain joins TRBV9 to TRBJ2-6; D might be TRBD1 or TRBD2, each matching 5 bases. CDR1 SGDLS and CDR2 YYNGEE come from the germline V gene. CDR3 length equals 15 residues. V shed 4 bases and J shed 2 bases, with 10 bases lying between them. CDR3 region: CASSPWGTGANVLTF. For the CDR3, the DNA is TGTGCCAGCAGCCCTTGGGGGACTGGGGCCAACGTCCTGACTTTC.

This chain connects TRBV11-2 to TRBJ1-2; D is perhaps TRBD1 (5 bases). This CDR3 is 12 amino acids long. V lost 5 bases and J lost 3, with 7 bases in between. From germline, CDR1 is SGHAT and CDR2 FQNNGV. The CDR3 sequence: CASSVGDYGYTF. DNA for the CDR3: TGTGCCAGCAGCGTGGGGGACTATGGCTACACCTTC.

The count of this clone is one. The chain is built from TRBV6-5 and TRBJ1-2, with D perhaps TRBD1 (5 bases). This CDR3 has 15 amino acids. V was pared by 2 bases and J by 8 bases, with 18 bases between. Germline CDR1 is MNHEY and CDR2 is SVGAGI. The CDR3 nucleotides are TGTGCCAGCAGTTACACCCGGGACTCCCTGGGAGGCTACACCTTC. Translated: CASSYTRDSLGGYTF.

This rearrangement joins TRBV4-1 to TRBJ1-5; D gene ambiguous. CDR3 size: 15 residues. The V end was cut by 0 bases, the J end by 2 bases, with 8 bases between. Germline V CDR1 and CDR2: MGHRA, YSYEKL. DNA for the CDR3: TGCGCCAGCAGCCAAGATTCCGGTGGCAATCAGCCCCAGCATTTT. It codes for CASSQDSGGNQPQHF.

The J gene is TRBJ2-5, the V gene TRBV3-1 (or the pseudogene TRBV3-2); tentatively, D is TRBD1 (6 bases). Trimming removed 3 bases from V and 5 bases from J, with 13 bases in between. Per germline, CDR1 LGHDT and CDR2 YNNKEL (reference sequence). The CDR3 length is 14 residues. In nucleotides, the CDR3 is TGTGCCAGCAGCCAGTGGGGGCTAGGGGAGACCCAGTACTTC. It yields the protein CASSQWGLGETQYF.